This T cell receptor beta chain comes out of a study of T cell changes during pregnancy in multiple sclerosis. The sample holds one count of this clone. Measured with immunoSEQ multiplex PCR; TCRdb has only the in-frame clones, and not every one. The sample comprises more than 95,000 clones, around 93% of which are singletons, and 0.99% rests with the top ten. The input for sequencing was peripheral blood, taken after pregnancy. The TCR sequence derives from a female donor with multiple sclerosis, enrolled in a pregnancy study.

CDR3 region: CASSLVRGRYNEQFF. The DNA for the CDR3 is TGTGCCAGCAGCTTAGTACGGGGGAGGTACAATGAGCAGTTCTTC. V gene TRBV7-8 combines with J gene TRBJ2-1; possibly TRBD2 for D (6 bases). Germline V gives CDR1 SGHVS, CDR2 FQNEAQ. The length of the CDR3 is 15 residues. Deletions cut 1 base from V and 4 bases from J, with 11 bases between.